These 31 T cell receptor beta chains share one sample of origin, sequenced in a study of lymphopenia after photon versus proton radiotherapy. Data came from immunoSEQ multiplex PCR; TCRdb stores just in-frame clones and leaves some out. The data hold about 20,000 clones, with 70% to 90% observed a single time. The specimen was peripheral blood, collected from a patient treated with photon-based radiotherapy. The receptors come from a woman between 45 and 65 years old with pancreatic cancer.

This clone was found once. The rearrangement joins TRBV4-3 to TRBJ2-3; 13 nucleotides match TRBD2. CDR1 and CDR2 (germline): LGHNA, YSLEER. This CDR3 comprises 16 residues. J lost 1 base, V lost 3 bases, and 1 base had no gene match. The CDR3 sequence: CASSQGLAGRTDTQYF. The CDR3 DNA is TGCGCCAGCAGCCAGGGACTAGCGGGACGCACAGATACGCAGTATTTT.

The chain joins TRBV20-1 to TRBJ1-2; tentative D call: TRBD1 (6 bases). From germline, CDR1 is DFQATT and CDR2 SNEGSKA (reference sequence). The CDR3 is 11 residues long. Trimming shortened V by 4 bases and J by 8 bases, and 11 bases separated the two germline ends. CDR3 DNA sequence: TGCAGTGCTAAAAGGGGGGAGGGCTACACCTTC. Translation gives CSAKRGEGYTF.

The chain has TRBV19 and TRBJ2-6; 8 bases match TRBD1. CDR1 and CDR2 from the germline V gene are LNHDA and SQIVND (reference sequence). This CDR3 spans 19 amino acids. J was trimmed by 0 bases and V by 1 base; bases with no gene match: 8. The CDR3 DNA reads TGTGCCAGTAGTATAGCCCAGGGGGCGAGTCTCTCTGGGGCCAACGTCCTGACTTTC. Protein: CASSIAQGASLSGANVLTF.

The chain links TRBV25-1 to TRBJ1-1; D is unclear. The ends were cut back, 2 bases at V and 5 bases at J, with 12 bases in the middle. In germline, CDR1 is MGHDK, CDR2 SYGVNS. The CDR3 runs to 14 residues. The CDR3 DNA sequence: TGTGCCAGCAGTGAACGTTGGGAGGGTACTGAAGCTTTCTTT. This sequence encodes CASSERWEGTEAFF.

The chain carries TRBV5-8 and TRBJ1-4, with 7 bases aligning to TRBD1. This CDR3 region has 16 residues. Germline V gene sequence: CDR1 SGHTS, CDR2 YDEGEE. J lost 6 bases, V lost 0 bases, and 8 bases had no gene match. The CDR3 region has the DNA TGTGCCAGCAGCTTGGGGCGGACAGGAAGGGATGAAAAACTGTTTTTT. It encodes CASSLGRTGRDEKLFF.

The chain employs TRBV28 and TRBJ2-5; 8 bases agree with TRBD1. Looked up from germline, CDR1 is MDHEN and CDR2 is SYDVKM. With V trimmed by 7 bases and J by 5 bases, 18 bases remained unmatched. This CDR3 is 17 amino acids long. The CDR3 is CASTSPLYRGAGETQYF. The CDR3 DNA is TGTGCCAGCACCTCTCCCTTGTACAGGGGGGCAGGGGAGACCCAGTACTTC.

V usage is TRBV7-2 and J usage is TRBJ2-1, with 8 nucleotides matching TRBD2. CDR3 length equals 16 residues. Germline values: CDR1 SGHTA, CDR2 FQGNSA. The V gene end was trimmed by 1 base and the J gene end by 7 bases; junction bases not matched to a gene: 9. CDR3 sequence (DNA): TGTGCCAGCAGCTTAGTAGCGGGGAGGGTAGGGAATGAGCAGTTCTTC. Its protein is CASSLVAGRVGNEQFF.

In this sample, this clone turned up once. The chain couples TRBV11-2 to TRBJ2-1; D remains ambiguous. V dropped 5 bases and J dropped 4 bases, with 18 bases sitting between them. The germline CDR1 and CDR2 sequences are SGHAT and FQNNGV. The CDR3 has 16 residues. The CDR3 sequence is CASSKTRASLYNEQFF. As DNA, the CDR3 is TGTGCCAGCAGCAAGACTCGAGCTAGTTTATACAATGAGCAGTTCTTC.

The chain recombines TRBV6-5 with TRBJ1-5; possible D gene TRBD1, 5 bases. CDR1 MNHEY and CDR2 SVGAGI come from the germline V gene. This CDR3 is 15 amino acids long. Trimming removed 2 bases from V and 2 bases from J, with 10 bases in between. Written as DNA, the CDR3 is TGTGCCAGCAGTTACGGGGGGGGAGGCAATCAGCCCCAGCATTTT. Encoded protein: CASSYGGGGNQPQHF.

The chain couples TRBV2 to TRBJ1-6, with D unresolved. This CDR3 comprises 11 residues. Germline CDR1 and CDR2: SNHLY and FYNNEI. Trimming took off 4 bases at V and 10 bases at J, with 5 bases between the two ends. The CDR3, as DNA: TGTGCCAGCAGTGGGAGGTCACCCCTCCACTTT. This encodes CASSGRSPLHF.

The chain has TRBV9 and TRBJ2-1, with D perhaps matching TRBD1 (5 bases). CDR1 is SGDLS and CDR2 is YYNGEE in the germline V gene. This CDR3 has 13 amino acids. With 3 bases removed from V and 12 bases from J, the gap between germline ends came to 16 bases. The CDR3 sequence is CASSGTGTFGQFF. CDR3 in DNA: TGTGCCAGCAGCGGTACAGGAACATTCGGGCAGTTCTTC.

This chain uses TRBV10-3 with TRBJ2-1, with 10 bases lining up with TRBD2. V trimming: 6 bases; J trimming: 5 bases; junction bases outside the gene matches: 7. Germline lookup yields CDR1 ENHRY and CDR2 SYGVKD. This CDR3 has 15 amino acids. CDR3 amino acids: CAISESGRVNNEQFF. The CDR3 coding sequence is TGTGCCATCAGCGAGAGCGGGAGGGTAAACAATGAGCAGTTCTTC.

V and J are TRBV15 and TRBJ2-5; D may correspond to TRBD1 or TRBD2 (6 bases each). CDR3 size: 14 residues. Trimming pared 5 bases from V and 5 bases from J, leaving 15 bases between. The germline V gene has CDR1 LNHNV and CDR2 YYDKDF (reference sequence). The CDR3 reads CATSPGGGQETQYF. In DNA form, the CDR3 reads TGTGCCACCAGCCCCGGGGGCGGCCAGGAGACCCAGTACTTC.

The V gene is TRBV30, the J gene TRBJ2-7, with 11 bases identical to TRBD2. The ends lost 2 bases at V and 9 bases at J; junction bases unmatched: 6. In germline, CDR1 is GTSNPN, CDR2 SVGIG (reference sequence). The CDR3 has 13 residues. CDR3: CAWSYSGRAGQYF. The CDR3 nucleotides are TGTGCCTGGAGTTATAGCGGGAGGGCCGGGCAGTACTTC.

The chain carries TRBV5-6 and TRBJ2-7; no reliable D call. The V gene lost 0 bases and the J gene lost 3 bases, with 10 bases spanning the gap. The CDR3 spans 14 residues. The germline gives CDR1 SGHDT, CDR2 YYEEEE. This CDR3 is CASSLAWVNYEQYF. CDR3 nucleotides: TGTGCCAGCAGCTTGGCCTGGGTCAACTACGAGCAGTACTTC. Full variable domain (rest looked up from reference TRBV5-6 and TRBJ2-7): DAGVTQSPTHLIKTRGQQVTLRCSPKSGHDTVSWYQQALGQGPQFIFQYYEEEERQRGNFPDRFSGHQFPNYSSELNVNALLLGDSALYLCASSLAWVNYEQYFGPGTRLTVT.

The chain joins TRBV19 to TRBJ2-2; maybe TRBD2 (6 bases). Germline loops: CDR1 LNHDA, CDR2 SQIVND (reference sequence). Deletions cut 3 bases from V and 7 bases from J, with 18 bases between. The CDR3 extends over 16 amino acids. CDR3 amino acids: CASSIPRGPGGGELFF. The CDR3 bases are TGTGCCAGTAGTATTCCGCGCGGCCCCGGGGGCGGGGAGCTGTTTTTT.

The chain couples TRBV4-3 to TRBJ1-4; 8 nucleotides match TRBD1. The CDR3 extends over 14 amino acids. Germline V lookup: CDR1 LGHNA, CDR2 YSLEER. V trimming: 8 bases; J trimming: 7 bases; junction bases outside the gene matches: 9. The CDR3: CASGTGGGGEKLFF. As DNA, the CDR3 is TGCGCCAGCGGCACAGGGGGAGGTGGTGAAAAACTGTTTTTT.

The chain carries TRBV19 and TRBJ2-1; 7 nucleotides line up with TRBD2. CDR3 size: 17 residues. The germline V gene has CDR1 LNHDA and CDR2 SQIVND (reference sequence). Trimming took 5 bases from V and 0 from J; bases not matched to a gene: 10. CDR3 nucleotides: TGTGCCAGTAGTCCAATTAGCGGGTCAGTCTCCTACAATGAGCAGTTCTTC. This encodes CASSPISGSVSYNEQFF.

This chain joins TRBV6-4 and TRBJ2-1; unclear D gene. Trimming shortened V by 5 bases and J by 5 bases, and 10 bases separated the two germline ends. From germline, CDR1 is MRHNA and CDR2 SNTAGT. The CDR3 length is 13 residues. CDR3: CASSKNSNNEQFF. CDR3 DNA: TGTGCCAGCAGTAAAAACAGCAACAATGAGCAGTTCTTC.

As DNA, the CDR3 is TGTGCCAGCAGCCCACAGGGCACCGGGGAGCTGTTTTTT. Amino acid sequence: CASSPQGTGELFF. V is TRBV13 and J is TRBJ2-2; a weak D match, TRBD1 (6 bases). CDR1 and CDR2 from the germline V gene are PRHDT and FYEKMQ (reference sequence). Trimming removed 5 bases from V and 4 bases from J, with 8 bases in between. The CDR3 consists of 13 residues.

The V call is TRBV2, the J call TRBJ2-7; 10 bases line up with TRBD2. The CDR3 covers 17 residues. V was pared by 8 bases and J by 4 bases, with 17 bases of the junction left unmatched. Germline lookup yields CDR1 SNHLY and CDR2 FYNNEI. The DNA for the CDR3 is TGTGCCAGCCAAATAGCGGGAGGTTTCTCCCAATTGTACGAGCAGTACTTC. Translating it yields CASQIAGGFSQLYEQYF.

This rearrangement joins TRBV13 to TRBJ2-7, with 7 bases identical to TRBD1. The germline V gene encodes CDR1 PRHDT and CDR2 FYEKMQ (reference sequence). The CDR3 has 12 residues. With V trimmed by 5 bases and J by 3 bases, 1 base remained unmatched. CDR3: CASSRDSYEQYF. CDR3 nucleotide sequence: TGTGCCAGCAGCAGGGACAGCTACGAGCAGTACTTC.

The chain combines TRBV18 with TRBJ2-7, with TRBD1 identical over 7 bases. Germline V lookup: CDR1 KGHSH, CDR2 LQKENI. This CDR3 has 17 residues. The ends lost 1 base at V and 0 bases at J; junction bases unmatched: 9. The CDR3 DNA sequence: TGTGCCAGCTCACCACGGAGACAGGGATTAAGCTCCTACGAGCAGTACTTC. It encodes CASSPRRQGLSSYEQYF.

This clone has only one observation. The chain has TRBV18 and TRBJ1-1; D unclear. V was cut by 5 bases and J by 1 base, with 11 bases left in between. This CDR3 is built from 14 residues. CDR1 KGHSH and CDR2 LQKENI come from the germline V gene. Here the CDR3 DNA reads TGTGCCAGCTCATCAGATCGGGGGAACACTGAAGCTTTCTTT. As protein: CASSSDRGNTEAFF. The entire variable domain, with the rest obtained from reference TRBV18 and TRBJ1-1, is as follows: NAGVMQNPRHLVRRRGQEARLRCSPMKGHSHVYWYRQLPEEGLKFMVYLQKENIIDESGMPKERFSAEFPKEGPSILRIQQVVRGDSAAYFCASSSDRGNTEAFFGQGTRLTVV.

This clone appeared a single time. The V call is TRBV2, the J call TRBJ2-7, with 12 positions matching TRBD2. CDR1 and CDR2 from the germline V gene are SNHLY and FYNNEI. The CDR3 covers 16 residues. Trimming at V came to 3 bases and at J to 2 bases, leaving 5 bases not matched to a gene. The CDR3 DNA follows: TGTGCCAGCAGTGAGACGTCTAGCGGGAGGGCCTACGAGCAGTACTTC. The encoded protein is CASSETSSGRAYEQYF.

J is TRBJ2-3 and V is TRBV7-6; D tentatively reads TRBD1 or TRBD2 (5 bases each). The CDR3 sequence is 15 residues long. V was shortened by 0 bases and J by 2 bases, with 9 bases between the two germline ends. Germline CDR1 and CDR2: SGHVS and FNYEAQ. This chain's CDR3 is CASSLADGTTDTQYF. CDR3 bases: TGTGCCAGCAGCTTAGCGGACGGGACCACAGATACGCAGTATTTT.

The chain couples TRBV7-2 to TRBJ2-5; D remains ambiguous. V was trimmed by 2 bases and J by 5 bases, leaving 12 bases between them. The CDR3 covers 14 residues. Germline loops: CDR1 SGHTA, CDR2 FQGNSA. The CDR3 loop is CASSLNQGRETQYF. In DNA, the CDR3 is TGTGCCAGCAGCTTAAATCAAGGGCGGGAGACCCAGTACTTC.

The V call is TRBV7-9, the J call TRBJ1-2, with 11 bases identical to TRBD1. The CDR3 has 15 amino acids. V shed 5 bases, J shed 6 bases, and the junction held 8 bases outside the gene matches. Germline V lookup: CDR1 SEHNR, CDR2 FQNEAQ (reference sequence). The CDR3 reads CASSTGQGAWNGYTF. The CDR3 nucleotides read TGTGCCAGCAGCACCGGACAGGGGGCTTGGAATGGCTACACCTTC. Full variable domain (missing parts from reference TRBV7-9 and TRBJ1-2): DTGVSQNPRHKITKRGQNVTFRCDPISEHNRLYWYRQTLGQGPEFLTYFQNEAQLEKSRLLSDRFSAERPKGSFSTLEIQRTEQGDSAMYLCASSTGQGAWNGYTFGSGTRLTVV.

The rearrangement joins TRBV4-2 to TRBJ2-7; 7 bases map to TRBD2. Trimming at V came to 2 bases and at J to 1 base, leaving 5 bases not matched to a gene. Germline V gene data show CDR1 as LGHNA and CDR2 as YNFKEQ. The CDR3 covers 15 residues. The CDR3 is CASSQFSGPSYEQYF. DNA of the CDR3: TGTGCCAGCAGCCAATTTAGCGGGCCGTCCTACGAGCAGTACTTC.

The chain carries TRBV25-1 and TRBJ1-4; unclear D gene. The CDR3 runs 13 residues. Trimming pared 3 bases from V and 6 bases from J, leaving 8 bases between. Germline V lookup: CDR1 MGHDK, CDR2 SYGVNS. CDR3 protein: CASSEWPDEKLFF. The CDR3 DNA sequence: TGTGCCAGCAGTGAGTGGCCGGATGAAAAACTGTTTTTT.

The chain recombines TRBV28 with TRBJ1-2; D remains unclear. V gave up 5 bases and J gave up 4 bases, with 26 bases separating them. The CDR3 loop spans 18 amino acids. Germline V gene sequence: CDR1 MDHEN, CDR2 SYDVKM. CDR3 nucleotide sequence: TGTGCCAGCAGTCCTGCGTCCCAATTCGTGGAAGCTGGCTATGGCTACACCTTC. Its protein product is CASSPASQFVEAGYGYTF.